Listed here is a single T cell receptor (beta chain). What it recognizes is unknown. The data were taken from a study of Graves' ophthalmopathy and Graves' hyperthyroidism. Study-wide results and caveats: Ophthalmopathy progression predictions by the model showed around 72% specificity and roughly 71% sensitivity.

As the template, RNA transcripts were used to amplify TCR beta CDR3 regions. An opening RT-PCR round employed HTBI primers and preceded a second-round multiplex PCR. TCRdb itself ran the multiplex PCR reads through MiXCR, one entry per CDR3 protein. The sample lists about 700,000 distinct CDR3 sequences, 40% occurring once. The CDR3 extends over 17 amino acids. V lost 7 bases and J 5 bases, leaving 23 bases between the germline ends. Germline V gives CDR1 LNHDA, CDR2 SQIVND (reference sequence). The specimen sequenced was peripheral blood. This TCR came from an adult man with Graves' ophthalmopathy. The chain employs TRBV19 and TRBJ2-2; D may be TRBD2 (6 bases). CDR3 loop: CASTPLHEGLRTGELFF. The CDR3 DNA follows: TGTGCCAGTACCCCCTTGCATGAGGGACTTAGGACCGGGGAGCTGTTTTTT. Using reference TRBV19 and TRBJ2-2 for the parts outside the CDR3, the full variable domain is DGGITQSPKYLFRKEGQNVTLSCEQNLNHDAMYWYRQDPGQGLRLIYYSQIVNDFQKGDIAEGYSVSREKKESFPLTVTSAQKNPTAFYLCASTPLHEGLRTGELFFGEGSRLTVL.